One and the same sample provided the 29 T cell receptor beta chains below, sequenced in a study of human T cells and chemical hapten exposure. TCRdb re-called the RACE reads through MiXCR, storing one row per CDR3 protein. Of fewer than 150,000 distinct CDR3 sequences in the sample, roughly 13% were seen once. Time point indicated: patch test 1, 2 weeks after DPC sensitization. Treatment noted: therapeutic diphenylcyclopropenone sensitization with weekly scalp DPC. This specimen consisted of whole blood, obtained in connection with sensitization to the hapten diphenylcyclopropenone (DPC). Every receptor here comes from a man aged 18 to 29 with alopecia areata. Some clones in this sample may be carry-over from other donors' samples.

This clonotype was seen only a few times. The CDR3 loop is CASTPGLAGAPNIQYF. CDR3 nucleotides: TGTGCCAGCACCCCGGGACTAGCGGGGGCCCCAAACATTCAGTACTTC. The rearrangement uses TRBV9 and TRBJ2-4; TRBD2 matches 14 bases. Germline V gene lookup returns CDR1 SGDLS and CDR2 YYNGEE. V was clipped by 6 bases and J by 6 bases; unmatched bases: 8. This CDR3 spans 16 amino acids.

This clonotype was seen more than once but under ten times. The chain combines TRBV20-1 with TRBJ1-5, with 9 bases identical to TRBD1. V was clipped by 5 bases and J by 2 bases; unmatched bases: 7. The CDR3 contains 15 residues. The germline V gene encodes CDR1 DFQATT and CDR2 SNEGSKA (reference sequence). The CDR3: CSADNRDRGNQPQHF. In nucleotides, the CDR3 is TGCAGTGCTGATAACCGGGACAGGGGCAATCAGCCCCAGCATTTT.

This clonotype was recorded a few times. The chain joins TRBV2 to TRBJ1-1; D may be TRBD1 (5 bases). Trimming shortened V by 6 bases and J by 0 bases, and 11 bases separated the two germline ends. The germline CDR1 and CDR2 sequences are SNHLY and FYNNEI. The CDR3 totals 14 residues. CDR3 amino acids: CASRPQVLNTEAFF. CDR3 in DNA: TGTGCCAGCAGACCACAGGTGCTGAACACTGAAGCTTTCTTT.

This clonotype has more than one count but fewer than ten. J is TRBJ1-5 and V is TRBV12-5, with no clear D. This CDR3 has 15 amino acids. Trimming took off 2 bases at V and 2 bases at J, with 10 bases between the two ends. Per the germline V gene, CDR1 is LGHNT and CDR2 is FRNRAP. CDR3 in amino acids: CASGLPNLGNQPQHF. As DNA, the CDR3 is TGTGCTAGTGGTTTGCCCAATTTGGGCAATCAGCCCCAGCATTTT.

At least ten counts were recorded for this clonotype. The gene calls are TRBV10-3 and TRBJ2-4; D tentatively fits TRBD1 or TRBD2 (6 bases each). Germline V gives CDR1 ENHRY, CDR2 SYGVKD. The CDR3 is made up of 17 amino acids. Trimming removed 0 bases from V and 0 bases from J, with 12 bases in between. CDR3 protein: CAISESKGGAAKNIQYF. CDR3 sequence (DNA): TGTGCCATCAGTGAGTCGAAGGGGGGCGCAGCCAAAAACATTCAGTACTTC.

The chain employs TRBV7-8 and TRBJ1-1; D is uncertain. The ends were cut back, 1 base at V and 4 bases at J, with 10 bases in the middle. The CDR3 totals 14 residues. Germline-derived CDR1 and CDR2 are SGHVS and FQNEAQ. The CDR3 region is CASSLGGLGTEAFF. The CDR3 coding sequence is TGTGCCAGCAGCTTAGGGGGTCTTGGCACTGAAGCTTTCTTT. Together with reference TRBV7-8 and TRBJ1-1, the CDR3 gives the full variable domain: GAGVSQSPRYKVAKRGQDVALRCDPISGHVSLFWYQQALGQGPEFLTYFQNEAQLDKSGLPSDRFFAERPEGSVSTLKIQRTQQEDSAVYLCASSLGGLGTEAFFGQGTRLTVV.

This clonotype appeared many times. This chain's CDR3 is CASGGGVFHNEQFF. The CDR3 nucleotides are TGTGCCAGCGGTGGAGGGGTCTTTCACAATGAGCAGTTCTTC. J is TRBJ2-1 and V is TRBV9; D is possibly TRBD2 (6 bases). The CDR3 is made up of 14 amino acids. V lost 7 bases, J lost 5 bases, and 16 bases lay in between. The germline V gene encodes CDR1 SGDLS and CDR2 YYNGEE. Filled out from reference TRBV9 and TRBJ2-1, the complete variable domain reads DSGVTQTPKHLITATGQRVTLRCSPRSGDLSVYWYQQSLDQGLQFLIQYYNGEERAKGNILERFSAQQFPDLHSELNLSSLELGDSALYFCASGGGVFHNEQFFGPGTRLTVL.

A few counts support this clonotype. The chain carries TRBV2 and TRBJ1-1; no clear D gene. Trimming pared 7 bases from V and 4 bases from J, leaving 19 bases between. The germline CDR1 and CDR2 sequences are SNHLY and FYNNEI. CDR3 size: 15 residues. Here the CDR3 DNA reads TGTGCCAGCACCAAAAGCTGGGCCTGGGGCACTGAAGCTTTCTTT. Translated: CASTKSWAWGTEAFF.

This clonotype was detected ten times or more. The rearrangement joins TRBV6-2 or TRBV6-3 to TRBJ2-2; D is uncertain. The CDR3 sequence is 13 residues long. Looked up from germline, CDR1 is MNHEY and CDR2 is SVGEGT. V was cut by 9 bases and J by 4 bases, with 12 bases left in between. The CDR3 nucleotides are TGTGCCAGTGGGTTTCAGCGCACCGGGGAGCTGTTTTTT. It specifies CASGFQRTGELFF.

The chain combines TRBV2 with TRBJ2-5; D unresolved. V lost 1 base to trimming and J lost 6 bases, with 9 bases between them. CDR3 size: 13 residues. The germline CDR1 and CDR2 sequences are SNHLY and FYNNEI. The CDR3 region has the DNA TGTGCCAGCAGTGAAGGGCACGGACAGACCCAGTACTTC. This encodes CASSEGHGQTQYF.

This clonotype was detected only a few times. The rearrangement joins TRBV5-1 to TRBJ1-6; 7 bases are shared with TRBD1. Germline values: CDR1 SGHRS, CDR2 YFSETQ. V gave up 7 bases and J gave up 6 bases; unmatched junction bases: 7. This CDR3 is built from 14 residues. CDR3 region: CASSPTGVNSPLHF. CDR3 sequence (DNA): TGCGCCAGCTCCCCTACAGGGGTTAATTCACCCCTCCACTTT.

The rearrangement links TRBV20-1 to TRBJ2-7, with D perhaps TRBD2 (6 bases). Between the trimmed V and J ends, which lost 6 bases and 2 bases, there was a span of 11 bases. Germline V gene data show CDR1 as DFQATT and CDR2 as SNEGSKA (reference sequence). This CDR3 is 12 amino acids long. The CDR3 DNA follows: TGCAGTGCGCGGGACTTCCCCTACGAGCAGTACTTC. This encodes CSARDFPYEQYF.

A remark on this clonotype: A much larger clone differs by one base, so this may be a read error. The chain employs TRBV7-3 and TRBJ2-2, with 8 bases aligning to TRBD1. Per germline, CDR1 SGHTA and CDR2 FQGTGA. This CDR3 is 14 amino acids long. V shed 7 bases, J shed 4 bases, and the junction held 5 bases outside the gene matches. CDR3 nucleotides: TGTGCCAGCATCCCCGGACAGGGCACCGGGGAGCTGTTTTTT. This codes for CASIPGQGTGELFF.

The rearrangement uses TRBV27 and TRBJ2-2, with D unresolved. V lost 2 bases and J lost 8, with 9 bases in between. Germline loops: CDR1 MNHEY, CDR2 SMNVEV (reference sequence). This CDR3 has 13 amino acids. CDR3 loop: CASSLTPPGELFF. CDR3 DNA: TGTGCCAGCAGTTTAACTCCCCCTGGGGAGCTGTTTTTT.

The CDR3 loop is CASSLATGPEAFF. Here the CDR3 DNA reads TGTGCCAGCAGCTTAGCTACAGGGCCAGAAGCTTTCTTT. This rearrangement joins TRBV5-5 to TRBJ1-1; tentative D call: TRBD1 (6 bases). CDR1 and CDR2 from the germline V gene are SGHKS and YYEKEE (reference sequence). The CDR3 loop spans 13 amino acids. V lost 2 bases to trimming and J lost 8 bases, with 13 bases between them.

At least ten counts were recorded for this clonotype. The chain recombines TRBV5-1 with TRBJ1-2; D not resolved. Per the germline V gene, CDR1 is SGHRS and CDR2 is YFSETQ. V was trimmed by 0 bases and J by 2 bases, leaving 8 bases between them. The CDR3 is 14 residues long. Written as DNA, the CDR3 is TGCGCCAGCAGCTTGGGAGCAAAGAACTATGGCTACACCTTC. This gives the protein CASSLGAKNYGYTF.

This clonotype turned up a few times. The chain joins TRBV7-2 to TRBJ2-5; 7 positions agree with TRBD1. Germline CDR1 is SGHTA and CDR2 is FQGNSA. The CDR3 is 15 amino acids. The V gene end was trimmed by 0 bases and the J gene end by 2 bases; junction bases not matched to a gene: 3. The CDR3 region has the DNA TGTGCCAGCAGCTTAGCCGGGACAGAGCAAGAGACCCAGTACTTC. Its protein product is CASSLAGTEQETQYF.

The chain couples TRBV4-3 to TRBJ2-7; 8 bases agree with TRBD1. The V gene's germline CDR1 is LGHNA and CDR2 YSLEER. J gave up 4 bases and V 8 bases, and 4 bases lay outside the gene matches. This CDR3 is built from 12 residues. CDR3 sequence (DNA): TGCGCCAGCGGTGGACAGGGTTACGAGCAGTACTTC. As protein: CASGGQGYEQYF.

This clonotype was counted once. The chain recombines TRBV6-2 or TRBV6-3 with TRBJ2-2, with D unclear. The length of the CDR3 is 15 residues. CDR1 is MNHEY and CDR2 is SVGEGT in the germline V gene. Trimming removed 2 bases from V and 4 bases from J, with 11 bases in between. CDR3 sequence (DNA): TGTGCCAGCAGTTACCCTGACCTTATCACCGGGGAGCTGTTTTTT. It specifies CASSYPDLITGELFF.

The gene calls are TRBV4-3 and TRBJ1-6; the D is unclear. This CDR3 is 16 amino acids long. V was clipped by 0 bases and J by 4 bases, with 10 bases between them. Germline V gene sequence: CDR1 LGHNA, CDR2 YSLEER. CDR3: CASSQETGIYNSPLHF. DNA of the CDR3: TGCGCCAGCAGCCAAGAAACGGGGATTTATAATTCACCCCTCCACTTT.

V is TRBV20-1 and J is TRBJ2-5; TRBD2 aligns across 8 bases. The germline V gene has CDR1 DFQATT and CDR2 SNEGSKA (reference sequence). The CDR3 has 18 residues. Trimming at V came to 6 bases and at J to 1 base, leaving 19 bases not matched to a gene. The CDR3 nucleotides are TGCAGTGCCGAAGGACCCGACTTGCGGGGGGTCTCCCAAGAGACCCAGTACTTC. Residues: CSAEGPDLRGVSQETQYF.

This clonotype was picked up many times. V and J are TRBV29-1 and TRBJ1-5; TRBD1 matches at 7 bases. CDR1 SQVTM and CDR2 ANQGSEA come from the germline V gene. The CDR3 consists of 14 residues. Losses at the gene ends were 5 bases for V and 0 bases for J; bases not matched to a gene: 4. CDR3 DNA: TGCAGCGTTACGACAGGGTTTAGCAATCAGCCCCAGCATTTT. The encoded protein is CSVTTGFSNQPQHF.

This clonotype was found a few times. This chain uses TRBV6-5 with TRBJ1-2, with 7 bases aligning to TRBD1. The junction had 9 bases not matched to a gene; V was cut back by 4 bases and J by 1 base. The germline gives CDR1 MNHEY, CDR2 SVGAGI. The CDR3 totals 16 residues. The CDR3 is CASSFRTGSLNYGYTF. The CDR3 DNA sequence: TGTGCCAGCAGTTTCAGGACAGGCAGTCTTAACTATGGCTACACCTTC.

This chain connects TRBV5-4 to TRBJ1-3; D is ambiguous. Germline V gene lookup returns CDR1 SGHNT and CDR2 YYREEE (reference sequence). Deletions cut 4 bases from V and 0 bases from J, with 14 bases between. The CDR3 sequence is 16 residues long. CDR3 DNA: TGTGCCAGCAGCCACGCGGGCGGCCGCTCTGGAAACACCATATATTTT. Translating it yields CASSHAGGRSGNTIYF.

This clonotype was seen many times. This chain links TRBV4-3 with TRBJ1-1, with D hard to call. CDR3 size: 15 residues. The germline V gene encodes CDR1 LGHNA and CDR2 YSLEER. Trimming stripped 0 bases from V and 4 bases from J, with 12 bases between. This CDR3 is CASSQDLISGTEAFF. In DNA form, the CDR3 reads TGCGCCAGCAGCCAAGATTTGATCAGCGGCACTGAAGCTTTCTTT.

The genes are TRBV7-8 and TRBJ1-4, with a tentative D call TRBD1 (5 bases). Between the trimmed V and J ends, which lost 5 bases and 8 bases, there was a span of 15 bases. The CDR3 contains 14 residues. The germline V gene has CDR1 SGHVS and CDR2 FQNEAQ. In nucleotides, the CDR3 is TGTGCCAGCAGCCCTGGGACCGGAAAGGAAAAACTGTTTTTT. As protein: CASSPGTGKEKLFF.

In its sample, this clonotype was seen many times. CDR3 residues: CATSRRITGGDEQFF. The CDR3 region has the DNA TGTGCCACCAGCAGACGCATAACAGGGGGCGATGAGCAGTTCTTC. V usage is TRBV15 and J usage is TRBJ2-1; 9 nucleotides agree with TRBD1. The V and J ends lost 2 bases and 8 bases, in that order; junction bases with no gene match: 7. This CDR3 is 15 amino acids long. The V gene's germline CDR1 is LNHNV and CDR2 YYDKDF (reference sequence).

This clonotype occurred many times. This chain uses TRBV11-2 with TRBJ2-7; tentative D call: TRBD1 (6 bases). The CDR3 is 14 residues long. Trimming stripped 5 bases from V and 6 bases from J, with 17 bases between. Looked up from germline, CDR1 is SGHAT and CDR2 is FQNNGV. The CDR3 here is CASSINTGLGEQYV. For the CDR3, the DNA is TGTGCCAGCAGCATAAACACAGGGCTAGGCGAGCAGTACGTC.

This chain joins TRBV29-1 and TRBJ2-2; D ambiguous. Germline CDR1 SQVTM, CDR2 ANQGSEA. V lost 3 bases, J lost 7 bases, and 6 bases lay in between. This CDR3 comprises 11 residues. CDR3 loop: CSVDIDGELFF. The CDR3 nucleotides are TGCAGCGTTGATATTGACGGGGAGCTGTTTTTT.